This is a list of T cell receptor beta chains from one sample in a study of blood T cell repertoires in COVID-19. The protocol was immunoSEQ multiplex PCR, while the TCRdb copy is restricted to in-frame clones and leaves out a portion. The table has fewer than 400,000 clones, over 70% seen once; the top ten hold approximately 3.1%. The sequencing sample was made of peripheral blood. The receptors were sampled from a man aged 25-40 years with active or convalescent COVID-19. Each CDR3 is given with its conserved first and last residue. A D gene is named only where the DNA matches it firmly. Where a row states a size, it is once, few, many or the class of an expanded clone; other rows omit it.

len	j_gene	d_gene	v_gene	abundance	CDR3aa	CDR3nt
14	TRBJ1-1	NA	TRBV7-9	NA	CASSLGLKGAEAFF	TGTGCCAGCAGCTTGGGACTAAAGGGGGCTGAAGCTTTCTTT
14	TRBJ2-4	NA	TRBV30	NA	CAWRRTATQNIQYF	TGTGCCTGGAGGAGGACAGCGACCCAAAACATTCAGTACTTC
16	TRBJ1-5	TRBD1	TRBV19	NA	CASSIRGRGQGQPQHF	TGTGCCAGTAGTATCAGGGGCAGGGGGCAGGGGCAGCCCCAGCATTTT
13	TRBJ1-2	NA	TRBV7-9	NA	CASSPGQGYGYTF	TGTGCCAGCAGCCCTGGGCAGGGCTATGGCTACACCTTC
13	TRBJ2-1	NA	TRBV19	NA	CASSMQGNNEQFF	TGTGCCAGTAGTATGCAGGGGAACAATGAGCAGTTCTTC
15	TRBJ1-1	NA	TRBV19	NA	CASSFRTVMNTEAFF	TGTGCCAGTAGTTTCCGGACAGTGATGAACACTGAAGCTTTCTTT
13	TRBJ1-6	NA	TRBV7-9	NA	CASSLKGSSPLHF	TGTGCCAGCAGCTTAAAAGGGAGTTCACCCCTCCACTTT
14	TRBJ1-1	TRBD1	TRBV6-5	NA	CASSWTGGDTEAFF	TGTGCCAGCAGTTGGACAGGGGGCGACACTGAAGCTTTCTTT
15	TRBJ1-4	NA	TRBV4-3	NA	CASSQDPSRNEKLFF	TGCGCCAGCAGCCAAGACCCGTCGCGGAATGAAAAACTGTTTTTT
16	TRBJ2-1	NA	TRBV11-2	NA	CASSLVPGALYNEQFF	TGTGCCAGCAGCTTAGTGCCGGGAGCGCTTTACAATGAGCAGTTCTTC
13	TRBJ1-1	NA	TRBV27	NA	CASSFSGDTEAFF	TGTGCCAGCAGTTTTTCAGGGGACACTGAAGCTTTCTTT
14	TRBJ1-1	TRBD1	TRBV2	NA	CASSEEGQVTEAFF	TGTGCCAGCAGTGAAGAGGGACAGGTCACTGAAGCTTTCTTT
16	TRBJ2-2	NA	TRBV5-1	NA	CASSPRGAGETGELFF	TGCGCCAGCAGCCCACGGGGGGCGGGAGAAACCGGGGAGCTGTTTTTT
13	TRBJ2-2	NA	TRBV7-9	NA	CASSLIQTGELFF	TGTGCCAGCAGCTTAATACAAACCGGGGAGCTGTTTTTT
18	TRBJ2-1	NA	TRBV10-3	NA	CAISPSRGTSPTGDEQFF	TGTGCCATCTCACCCTCTCGGGGAACTAGCCCTACGGGGGATGAGCAGTTCTTC
15	TRBJ2-7	NA	TRBV9	NA	CASSVEWGPPYEQYF	TGTGCCAGCAGCGTAGAATGGGGGCCACCGTACGAGCAGTACTTC
14	TRBJ1-1	NA	TRBV7-9	few	CASSHTRGNTEAFF	TGTGCCAGCAGCCATACCAGGGGAAACACTGAAGCTTTCTTT
13	TRBJ2-3	NA	TRBV30	NA	CAWSGGPTDTQYF	TGTGCCTGGAGTGGGGGGCCTACGGATACGCAGTATTTT
15	TRBJ1-2	NA	TRBV5-6	NA	CASSWKPQGGYGYTF	TGTGCCAGCAGCTGGAAGCCACAGGGCGGATATGGCTACACCTTC
16	TRBJ2-1	NA	TRBV5-1	NA	CASSLGTLRSYNEQFF	TGCGCCAGCAGCTTGGGGACTCTTCGATCCTACAATGAGCAGTTCTTC
16	TRBJ2-3	NA	TRBV27	NA	CASSRLRGMSTDTQYF	TGTGCCAGCAGCCGCTTACGGGGAATGAGCACAGATACGCAGTATTTT
15	TRBJ2-1	TRBD2	TRBV6-6	NA	CASSWTSGGAGEQFF	TGTGCCAGCAGTTGGACTAGCGGGGGGGCCGGTGAGCAGTTCTTC
11	TRBJ1-2	NA	TRBV30	NA	CAWSWQRWITF	TGTGCCTGGAGTTGGCAGAGGTGGATAACCTTC
14	TRBJ1-1	TRBD1	TRBV5-1	NA	CASSSGQKNTEAFF	TGCGCCAGCAGTTCGGGACAGAAGAACACTGAAGCTTTCTTT
15	TRBJ2-7	TRBD1	TRBV18	once	CASSPSGTGKYEQYF	TGTGCCAGCTCACCGTCCGGGACAGGGAAATACGAGCAGTACTTC
13	TRBJ2-1	NA	TRBV12-3/TRBV12-4	NA	CASSLYRYNEQFF	TGTGCCAGCAGTTTATACAGATACAATGAGCAGTTCTTC
15	TRBJ2-1	TRBD2	TRBV7-2	NA	CASNSGVSSYNEQFF	TGTGCCAGCAACAGCGGGGTCAGCTCCTACAATGAGCAGTTCTTC
14	TRBJ1-3	NA	TRBV30	NA	CAWSTRRSGNTIYF	TGTGCCTGGAGTACTCGGAGGAGTGGAAACACCATATATTTT
15	TRBJ2-1	NA	TRBV4-2	NA	CASSRRSNSYNEQFF	TGTGCCAGCAGCCGGAGGAGCAATTCCTACAATGAGCAGTTCTTC
14	TRBJ2-1	TRBD2	TRBV18	NA	CASSTRAGADEQFF	TGTGCCAGCTCTACGCGGGCGGGAGCTGATGAGCAGTTCTTC
14	TRBJ1-5	TRBD1	TRBV18	NA	CASSQGVDNQPQHF	TGTGCCAGCTCCCAGGGGGTGGACAATCAGCCCCAGCATTTT
13	TRBJ2-1	TRBD2	TRBV6-5	once	CATRIAGNNEQFF	TGTGCCACCCGGATAGCGGGAAACAATGAGCAGTTCTTC
16	TRBJ1-5	NA	TRBV6-1	NA	CASSEIGSILQGPQHF	TGTGCCAGCAGTGAAATTGGATCCATCCTTCAGGGGCCCCAGCATTTT
15	TRBJ1-4	NA	TRBV28	once	CASSRRKTTNEKLFF	TGTGCCAGCAGTCGGCGGAAAACAACTAATGAAAAACTGTTTTTT
12	TRBJ1-2	NA	TRBV28	NA	CASRFLNYGYTF	TGTGCCAGCAGGTTCCTTAACTATGGCTACACCTTC
15	TRBJ2-2	TRBD2	TRBV6-6	NA	CATIGGSGDTGELFF	TGTGCCACAATAGGCGGGAGTGGCGACACCGGGGAGCTGTTTTTT
15	TRBJ2-3	NA	TRBV5-1	NA	CASSTIGGLSDTQYF	TGCGCCAGCAGCACGATCGGGGGACTGTCAGATACGCAGTATTTT
16	TRBJ2-1	TRBD1	TRBV29-1	NA	CSVAFLQKGAGDEQFF	TGCAGCGTTGCCTTCTTGCAGAAGGGGGCCGGGGATGAGCAGTTCTTC
14	TRBJ1-6	NA	TRBV7-9	NA	CASSLVARGSPLHF	TGTGCCAGCAGCTTAGTTGCGCGCGGCTCACCCCTCCACTTT
13	TRBJ1-2	NA	TRBV30	once	CAWAQGSGYGYTF	TGTGCCTGGGCTCAGGGTTCTGGGTATGGCTACACCTTC
16	TRBJ1-2	NA	TRBV7-8	NA	CASSLAREAYLDGYTF	TGTGCCAGCAGCTTAGCGCGAGAAGCCTATCTTGATGGCTACACCTTC
13	TRBJ1-2	TRBD1	TRBV6-2/TRBV6-3	NA	CASSRDSAYGYTF	TGTGCCAGCAGTCGGGACAGCGCATATGGCTACACCTTC
15	TRBJ1-1	NA	TRBV18	few	CASSLSSGVDTEAFF	TGTGCCAGCTCACTATCATCAGGGGTGGACACTGAAGCTTTCTTT
12	TRBJ2-7	NA	TRBV5-4	NA	CASRSLNDEQYF	TGTGCCAGCAGGAGCCTCAACGACGAGCAGTACTTC
15	TRBJ1-1	NA	TRBV15	NA	CATSSPGATNTEAFF	TGTGCCACCAGCAGCCCAGGGGCGACAAACACTGAAGCTTTCTTT
14	TRBJ2-4	TRBD1	TRBV19	NA	CASSAGQGKNIQYF	TGTGCCAGTAGTGCCGGACAGGGGAAAAACATTCAGTACTTC
15	TRBJ2-3	TRBD1	TRBV4-3	NA	CASSHRTGSTDTQYF	TGCGCCAGCAGCCATCGGACAGGGAGCACAGATACGCAGTATTTT
17	TRBJ2-5	NA	TRBV21-1	few	CASSKARVCRRLETQYF	TGTGCCAGCAGCAAAGCTCGTGTCTGCCGGAGGTTGGAGACCCAGTACTTC
17	TRBJ2-5	TRBD2	TRBV19	NA	CASSIGLAGMYQETQYF	TGTGCCAGTAGTATTGGGCTAGCGGGGATGTACCAAGAGACCCAGTACTTC
15	TRBJ2-1	NA	TRBV19	NA	CASANGLTVHNEQFF	TGTGCCAGCGCAAATGGACTAACCGTACACAATGAGCAGTTCTTC
13	TRBJ1-1	NA	TRBV7-9	NA	CASTLIAATEAFF	TGTGCCAGCACCCTAATCGCGGCGACTGAAGCTTTCTTT
15	TRBJ2-1	TRBD2	TRBV4-1	NA	CASRVSGGPPNEQFF	TGCGCCAGCAGGGTTAGCGGGGGGCCCCCCAATGAGCAGTTCTTC
19	TRBJ2-1	NA	TRBV24-1	NA	CATSDSSYGATSSYNEQFF	TGTGCCACCAGTGATTCGTCTTATGGAGCAACCAGCTCCTACAATGAGCAGTTCTTC
14	TRBJ1-1	TRBD1	TRBV28	NA	CASRTGQANTEAFF	TGTGCCAGCAGAACGGGACAGGCGAACACTGAAGCTTTCTTT
15	TRBJ1-2	NA	TRBV5-1	NA	CASSLAFGQGYGYTF	TGCGCCAGCAGCTTGGCTTTTGGGCAGGGCTATGGCTACACCTTC
18	TRBJ2-2	TRBD2	TRBV5-4	NA	CASSGGLAGGGNTGELFF	TGTGCCAGCAGCGGGGGACTAGCGGGAGGCGGAAACACCGGGGAGCTGTTTTTT